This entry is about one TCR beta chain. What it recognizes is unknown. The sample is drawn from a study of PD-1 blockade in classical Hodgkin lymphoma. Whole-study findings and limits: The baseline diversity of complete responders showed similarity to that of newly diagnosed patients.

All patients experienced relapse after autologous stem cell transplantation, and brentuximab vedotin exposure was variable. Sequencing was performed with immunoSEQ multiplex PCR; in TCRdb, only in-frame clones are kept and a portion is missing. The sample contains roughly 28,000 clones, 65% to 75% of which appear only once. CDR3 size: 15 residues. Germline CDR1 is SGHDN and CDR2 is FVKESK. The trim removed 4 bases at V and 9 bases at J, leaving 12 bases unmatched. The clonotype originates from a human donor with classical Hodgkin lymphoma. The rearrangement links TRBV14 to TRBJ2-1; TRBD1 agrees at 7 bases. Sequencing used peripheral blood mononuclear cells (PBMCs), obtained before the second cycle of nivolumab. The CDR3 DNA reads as TGTGCCAGCAGCCGAAGACAGGGACGGGGCACTGAGCAGTTCTTC. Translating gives CASSRRQGRGTEQFF.